This TCR beta chain is drawn from a study of blood T cell repertoires in COVID-19. Study at large: Whether acute or convalescent, the COVID-19 samples came from the United States, Italy and Spain. In each case, the material was cDNA or gDNA derived from T cells, B-cell-depleted T cells, or PBMCs.

In the authors' workflow: It was from reference gene primer amplification that nucleated cell counts were estimated. Method: immunoSEQ multiplex PCR; TCRdb's copy keeps in-frame clones and lacks some. Clone size and V and J calls were adopted from that table, with D and trimming inferred from the DNA. Here the sample spans over 200,000 clones, about 80% being singletons. From germline, CDR1 is MNHNY and CDR2 SVGAGI (reference sequence). V was shortened by 2 bases and J by 2 bases, with 9 bases between the two germline ends. There are 14 residues in the CDR3. The chain combines TRBV6-6 with TRBJ2-5; no firm D call. The material sequenced was peripheral blood. This receptor was identified in a woman of 80 years or more with acute or convalescent COVID-19. The CDR3 bases are TGTGCCAGCAGTTACCTAGGCGAACAAGAGACCCAGTACTTC. Its protein product is CASSYLGEQETQYF.